This T cell receptor (beta chain) was captured in a study of blood T cell repertoires in COVID-19. Turning to the study itself: Nucleic acid was either cDNA or gDNA, and it came from T cells, B-cell-depleted T cells, or PBMCs.

The CDR3 length is 13 residues. Germline V gene data show CDR1 as MNHEY and CDR2 as SMNVEV (reference sequence). Trimming pared 6 bases from V and 5 bases from J, leaving 11 bases between. Assay used: immunoSEQ multiplex PCR; TCRdb lists only in-frame clones, some missing. The sample has roughly 260,000 clones; 87% are singletons. This receptor was taken from a woman aged 50 to 60 with acute or convalescent COVID-19. Sequencing was carried out using peripheral blood. This rearrangement joins TRBV27 to TRBJ1-5; D is unresolved. The CDR3 sequence: CASRQVRDQPQHF. The CDR3 bases are TGTGCCAGCAGGCAGGTCAGAGATCAGCCCCAGCATTTT.